The next 30 T cell receptor beta chains were all read from a single sample in a study of identical twins. TCRdb redid the calling of the 5' RACE reads with MiXCR, one entry per CDR3 protein. The top ten clones hold roughly 7% of a sample with roughly 280,000 distinct CDR3 sequences, 8.5% to 9.5% of them seen once. The sample was also linked to a second study, of yellow fever vaccine responses in identical twins.

The sequenced sample consisted of CD8+ T cells sorted from blood. These receptors came from a woman aged 18-30 years in good health.

This clonotype was observed at least ten times. This chain connects TRBV27 to TRBJ2-7, with 8 nucleotides matching TRBD1. The ends lost 5 bases at V and 2 bases at J; junction bases unmatched: 8. The germline V gene encodes CDR1 MNHEY and CDR2 SMNVEV (reference sequence). The length of the CDR3 is 15 residues. CDR3 nucleotide sequence: TGTGCCAGCAGTCCCAACCGGGACAGGCCCTACGAGCAGTACTTC. Its translation is CASSPNRDRPYEQYF.

The CDR3 DNA reads as TGCGCCAGCAGCTTTAAGCAGACCCAGTACTTC. Translating gives CASSFKQTQYF. The chain has TRBV5-1 and TRBJ2-5; D call uncertain. Germline V gene data show CDR1 as SGHRS and CDR2 as YFSETQ. V was cut by 2 bases and J by 6 bases, with 5 bases left in between. The length of the CDR3 is 11 residues. Together with reference TRBV5-1 and TRBJ2-5, the CDR3 gives the full variable domain: KAGVTQTPRYLIKTRGQQVTLSCSPISGHRSVSWYQQTPGQGLQFLFEYFSETQRNKGNFPGRFSGRQFSNSRSEMNVSTLELGDSALYLCASSFKQTQYFGPGTRLLVL.

The chain links TRBV27 to TRBJ2-3, with D uncertain. This CDR3 has 15 residues. Trimming cost V 3 bases and J 4 bases, with 14 bases left between them. Germline CDR1 MNHEY, CDR2 SMNVEV (reference sequence). CDR3 DNA: TGTGCCAGCAGTTTGCTCTCCGTGGTCTCAGATACGCAGTATTTT. It yields the protein CASSLLSVVSDTQYF.

This clonotype was found a few times. The V call is TRBV2, the J call TRBJ1-3; TRBD1 matches at 7 bases. The CDR3 spans 15 residues. Germline lookup yields CDR1 SNHLY and CDR2 FYNNEI. V was clipped by 7 bases and J by 0 bases; unmatched bases: 6. The CDR3 coding sequence is TGTGCCAGCAAAGATACAGGGGTCTCTGGAAACACCATATATTTT. This sequence encodes CASKDTGVSGNTIYF.

The table lists this clonotype with many counts. The genes are TRBV4-3 and TRBJ2-1; 7 nucleotides match TRBD2. Trimming removed 4 bases from V and 2 bases from J; junction bases left unmatched: 8. The CDR3 is 16 amino acids. Looked up from germline, CDR1 is LGHNA and CDR2 is YSLEER. CDR3 region: CASSPRMAGAYNEQFF. CDR3 nucleotide sequence: TGCGCCAGCAGCCCCCGGATGGCGGGAGCCTACAATGAGCAGTTCTTC.

This clonotype turned up a few times. J is TRBJ2-2 and V is TRBV24-1; D is uncertain. The CDR3 runs to 14 residues. The germline V gene has CDR1 KGHDR and CDR2 SFDVKD. V lost 5 bases and J 3 bases, leaving 9 bases between the germline ends. CDR3 amino acids: CATSAARYTGELFF. The CDR3 nucleotides are TGTGCCACCAGTGCTGCTAGATACACCGGGGAGCTGTTTTTT.

Only a few counts were recorded for this clonotype. The J gene is TRBJ2-3, the V gene TRBV7-2; tentatively, D is TRBD1 (6 bases). Between the trimmed V and J ends, which lost 1 base and 3 bases, there was a span of 11 bases. The CDR3 covers 15 residues. Per germline, CDR1 SGHTA and CDR2 FQGNSA. CDR3 protein: CASSLEARGTDTQYF. The CDR3, as DNA: TGTGCCAGCAGCTTAGAGGCCAGGGGTACAGATACGCAGTATTTT. Using reference TRBV7-2 and TRBJ2-3 for the parts outside the CDR3, the full variable domain is GAGVSQSPSNKVTEKGKDVELRCDPISGHTALYWYRQSLGQGLEFLIYFQGNSAPDKSGLPSDRFSAERTGGSVSTLTIQRTQQEDSAVYLCASSLEARGTDTQYFGPGTRLTVL.

This clonotype was seen repeatedly, ten times or more. The chain has TRBV10-2 and TRBJ2-7; D may be TRBD2 (6 bases). There are 14 residues in the CDR3. Germline CDR1 is WSHSY and CDR2 is SAAADI. The V and J ends lost 3 bases and 4 bases respectively, with 13 bases between them. The CDR3 loop reads CASSDTGLQYEQYF. The CDR3 DNA follows: TGCGCCAGCAGTGATACGGGACTGCAGTACGAGCAGTACTTC.

This clonotype was detected a few times. The rearrangement joins TRBV11-2 to TRBJ1-2, with 12 bases lining up with TRBD1. The CDR3 is made up of 18 amino acids. CDR1 and CDR2 (germline): SGHAT, FQNNGV. The J segment lost 4 bases and the V segment lost 5 bases, leaving 14 bases of the junction unmatched. The DNA of the CDR3 is TGTGCCAGCAGCCACACCGGGACAGGGGGCGCGGGTGTCTATGGCTACACCTTC. It encodes CASSHTGTGGAGVYGYTF.

The V and J genes are TRBV4-3 and TRBJ2-7, with 8 positions matching TRBD1. Germline CDR1 LGHNA, CDR2 YSLEER. J gave up 3 bases and V 4 bases, and 8 bases lay outside the gene matches. The CDR3 length is 15 residues. The CDR3 DNA reads as TGCGCCAGCAGCCTCGGGACAGGCCATCGCTACGAGCAGTACTTC. This sequence encodes CASSLGTGHRYEQYF.

This rearrangement joins TRBV7-9 to TRBJ2-1, with 8 nucleotides matching TRBD2. The V segment lost 6 bases and the J segment 7 bases; nucleotides outside the gene matches: 2. The germline CDR1 and CDR2 sequences are SEHNR and FQNEAQ (reference sequence). This CDR3 has 12 residues. The CDR3: CASSRLANEQFF. CDR3 sequence (DNA): TGTGCCAGCAGTAGACTAGCGAATGAGCAGTTCTTC.

This clonotype was seen ten or more times. This chain links TRBV4-3 with TRBJ2-1; the D is unclear. Trimming left V 0 bases short and J 1 base short, with 7 bases between. From germline, CDR1 is LGHNA and CDR2 YSLEER. The CDR3 has 15 amino acids. The CDR3 loop reads CASSQDRTSYNEQFF. Here the CDR3 DNA reads TGCGCCAGCAGCCAAGACCGGACGTCCTACAATGAGCAGTTCTTC.

In this sample, this clonotype turned up a few times. The chain couples TRBV27 to TRBJ2-1, with TRBD2 matching over 14 bases. The V and J ends lost 6 bases and 8 bases, in that order; junction bases with no gene match: 9. From germline, CDR1 is MNHEY and CDR2 SMNVEV (reference sequence). The CDR3 extends over 16 amino acids. The CDR3 coding sequence is TGTGCCAGCAGCCCCCGGGGACTAGCGGGAGCGGATGAGCAGTTCTTC. Protein product: CASSPRGLAGADEQFF.

The chain employs TRBV7-8 and TRBJ2-2; the D is unclear. Trimming took off 1 base at V and 4 bases at J, with 7 bases between the two ends. CDR1 is SGHVS and CDR2 is FQNEAQ in the germline V gene. The CDR3 covers 14 residues. CDR3 loop: CASSLGWGTGELFF. CDR3 bases: TGTGCCAGCAGCTTAGGCTGGGGCACCGGGGAGCTGTTTTTT.

This clonotype was counted only a few times. This chain connects TRBV6-2 or TRBV6-3 to TRBJ2-3, with 14 bases that match TRBD2. The V segment lost 6 bases and the J segment 2 bases; nucleotides outside the gene matches: 13. The CDR3 is 19 amino acids. Germline V lookup: CDR1 MNHEY, CDR2 SVGEGT. In DNA, the CDR3 is TGTGCCAGCAGATTTTCTCCCGGGACTAGCGGGAGCAACACAGATACGCAGTATTTT. Protein product: CASRFSPGTSGSNTDTQYF.

V is TRBV13 and J is TRBJ2-5; D gene ambiguous. V was clipped by 6 bases and J by 5 bases, with 16 bases between them. The CDR3 is made up of 14 amino acids. Germline CDR1 is PRHDT and CDR2 is FYEKMQ (reference sequence). The CDR3 bases are TGTGCCAGCAGTCTCGGGCTGGATGGTGAGACCCAGTACTTC. Amino acid sequence: CASSLGLDGETQYF.

This clonotype was recorded at least ten times. The rearrangement uses TRBV12-3 or TRBV12-4 and TRBJ2-1; 12 nucleotides align to TRBD2. This CDR3 comprises 16 residues. With V trimmed by 7 bases and J by 7 bases, 11 bases remained unmatched. CDR3 in DNA: TGTGCCAGCATCCTCTCGACTAGCGGGAGAGCTAATGAGCAGTTCTTC. Translating gives CASILSTSGRANEQFF.

Ten or more counts support this clonotype. The V and J genes are TRBV12-3 or TRBV12-4 and TRBJ2-3; 14 bases align to TRBD2. Trimming cost V 4 bases and J 8 bases; bases outside gene matches: 2. This CDR3 comprises 14 residues. Here the CDR3 reads CASSWGTSGSTQYF. CDR3 DNA: TGTGCCAGCAGTTGGGGGACTAGCGGGAGTACGCAGTATTTT.

V usage is TRBV13 and J usage is TRBJ2-1; 8 bases line up with TRBD2. Germline lookup yields CDR1 PRHDT and CDR2 FYEKMQ (reference sequence). With 4 bases clipped from V and 7 bases from J, the junction kept 6 bases outside the gene matches. CDR3 length: 14 amino acids. CDR3: CASSSSGLVNEQFF. The CDR3 bases are TGTGCCAGCAGCTCGTCGGGACTAGTAAATGAGCAGTTCTTC.

This clonotype was detected ten times or more. In DNA, the CDR3 is TGCAGCGTTGATGGCGGGGGGACTGAAGCTTTCTTT. Translation: CSVDGGGTEAFF. The J gene is TRBJ1-1, the V gene TRBV29-1, with D perhaps TRBD1 (5 bases). V lost 3 bases, J lost 5 bases, and 10 bases lay in between. Germline V gene lookup returns CDR1 SQVTM and CDR2 ANQGSEA. This CDR3 contains 12 residues. Full variable domain (missing parts from reference TRBV29-1 and TRBJ1-1): SAVISQKPSRDICQRGTSLTIQCQVDSQVTMMFWYRQQPGQSLTLIATANQGSEATYESGFVIDKFPISRPNLTFSTLTVSNMSPEDSSIYLCSVDGGGTEAFFGQGTRLTVV.

This clonotype was recorded at least ten times. For the CDR3, the DNA is TGTGCCAGCAGCCAAGTAGGGGCGACCTACGAGCAGTACTTC. Translation gives CASSQVGATYEQYF. The V gene is TRBV4-2, the J gene TRBJ2-7, with D perhaps TRBD1 (5 bases). Germline assignment: CDR1 LGHNA and CDR2 YNFKEQ. Trimming took 1 base from V and 2 from J, leaving 9 bases between them. This CDR3 contains 14 residues.

This clonotype was observed a few times. The genes are TRBV4-1 and TRBJ1-1; 8 bases line up with TRBD1. The junction had 7 bases not matched to a gene; V was cut back by 4 bases and J by 3 bases. CDR1 is MGHRA, CDR2 YSYEKL, per germline. This CDR3 is built from 15 residues. For the CDR3, the DNA is TGCGCCAGCAGCCGGGTACAGGGGGATGACACTGAAGCTTTCTTT. Protein sequence: CASSRVQGDDTEAFF.

The chain couples TRBV27 to TRBJ1-2, with D unclear. Germline CDR1 MNHEY, CDR2 SMNVEV (reference sequence). The CDR3 covers 13 residues. V was pared by 5 bases and J by 5 bases, with 12 bases between. The CDR3 nucleotides are TGTGCCAGCAGTCCCCGGAGGCTGTATGGCTACACCTTC. This codes for CASSPRRLYGYTF.

Ten or more counts support this clonotype. The chain employs TRBV29-1 and TRBJ2-4, with 7 bases aligning to TRBD1. V lost 0 bases, J lost 8 bases, and 13 bases stayed unmatched. Germline lookup yields CDR1 SQVTM and CDR2 ANQGSEA. This CDR3 region has 16 residues. CDR3 bases: TGCAGCGTTGAAGAATGGGGCCGGACAGGACAGGACATTCAGTACTTC. Amino acid sequence: CSVEEWGRTGQDIQYF.

This clonotype was recorded at least ten times. The rearrangement links TRBV27 to TRBJ2-2; 7 nucleotides line up with TRBD2. V dropped 5 bases and J dropped 7; count of bases not matched to a gene: 13. The CDR3 runs to 16 residues. CDR1 and CDR2 (germline): MNHEY, SMNVEV (reference sequence). The CDR3 sequence is CASSAPDPGRGGELFF. CDR3 bases: TGTGCCAGCAGTGCTCCGGACCCGGGGAGGGGCGGGGAGCTGTTTTTT.

The sample holds a few counts of this clonotype. The V gene is TRBV11-2, the J gene TRBJ2-1, with 8 bases aligning to TRBD2. V trimming: 5 bases; J trimming: 0 bases; junction bases outside the gene matches: 6. Germline V gene lookup returns CDR1 SGHAT and CDR2 FQNNGV. The CDR3 runs to 16 residues. As DNA, the CDR3 is TGTGCCAGCAGCCCAATAGCGGGATACTCCTACAATGAGCAGTTCTTC. It codes for CASSPIAGYSYNEQFF.

This clonotype was picked up a small number of times. V and J are TRBV7-8 and TRBJ2-1; TRBD2 aligns across 7 bases. With 2 bases clipped from V and 8 bases from J, the junction kept 12 bases outside the gene matches. There are 16 residues in the CDR3. Germline loops: CDR1 SGHVS, CDR2 FQNEAQ. The CDR3 is CASSLNVRLAIHEQFF. DNA for the CDR3: TGTGCCAGCAGCTTAAACGTCAGACTAGCAATCCATGAGCAGTTCTTC.

The rearrangement links TRBV18 to TRBJ2-1; 10 nucleotides align to TRBD2. Germline V gene sequence: CDR1 KGHSH, CDR2 LQKENI. The CDR3 covers 16 residues. J gave up 7 bases and V 0 bases, and 6 bases lay outside the gene matches. Here the CDR3 reads CASSPPGSGRENEQFF. The CDR3 DNA reads as TGTGCCAGCTCACCACCAGGGAGCGGGAGGGAGAATGAGCAGTTCTTC.

In its sample, this clonotype was seen a few times. This chain links TRBV11-2 with TRBJ1-6, with no clear D. V lost 1 base, J lost 6 bases, and 4 bases lay in between. Germline CDR1 and CDR2: SGHAT and FQNNGV. The CDR3 length is 13 residues. Written as DNA, the CDR3 is TGTGCCAGCAGCTTAGGTAGTAATTCACCCCTCCACTTT. It specifies CASSLGSNSPLHF.

The table lists this clonotype with many counts. The chain joins TRBV27 to TRBJ2-7; no firm D call. Trimming removed 5 bases at V and 0 bases at J, with 8 bases between. The length of the CDR3 is 13 residues. CDR1 is MNHEY, CDR2 SMNVEV, per germline (reference sequence). Written as DNA, the CDR3 is TGTGCCAGCAGTGCCCTCATCTCCTACGAGCAGTACTTC. Translation: CASSALISYEQYF.